This entry features one T cell receptor (beta chain) sequence. Its target is unknown. These data are taken from a study of beta chain features in type 1 diabetes. The germline V and J ends were trimmed by 7 bases and 0 bases, with 13 bases remaining between them. CDR3 size: 14 residues. The V gene's germline CDR1 is SGHDT and CDR2 YYEEEE. Findings of the study overall: For TCRB rearrangement, an influence of HLA type remained unresolved here. The study found moderately but significantly shorter TCRB CDR3s in all four CD4+ subsets of Type 1 diabetes patients.

The isolated RNA, all of it, was reverse transcribed, so expressed TCRB transcripts were what got sequenced. The data were produced by immunoSEQ multiplex PCR, yet TCRdb's version contains in-frame clones alone and is incomplete. The sample lists 300,000 or so clones; approximately 12% were seen once. V is TRBV5-6 and J is TRBJ1-1; D uncertain. Sequenced material: naive CD4+ T cells from blood. This clonotype originated in a woman aged 18-35 years with type 1 diabetes. The chain's CDR3 is CASALLGMNTEAFF. CDR3 DNA: TGTGCCAGCGCCCTACTAGGCATGAACACTGAAGCTTTCTTT.